These T cell receptor beta chains were read from a single sample in a study of OX40 agonist ivuxolimab in advanced cancers. Here immunoSEQ multiplex PCR was the method, and the copy in TCRdb shows in-frame clones only, minus some. Among 70,000 to 100,000 clones listed, 80% to 90% were seen once. The sequenced sample was CD4+ or CD8+ T cells sorted from blood, obtained in a trial of the OX40 agonist ivuxolimab. The source of these receptors is an adult with an advanced solid tumor such as melanoma, head and neck, liver or kidney cancer. CDR3s include the opening cysteine and the closing phenylalanine or tryptophan. D genes are given only for firm matches. Clone size is shown for a subset of rows, as once, few, many or a class of expanded clone.

V gene	clone size	D gene	J gene	CDR3 protein	CDR3 DNA
TRBV7-8	-	-	TRBJ1-1	CASSLDQGWNTEAFF	TGTGCCAGCAGCCTAGACCAGGGGTGGAACACTGAAGCTTTCTTT
TRBV7-2	-	-	TRBJ2-7	CASSSTGNYEQYF	TGTGCCAGCAGCTCAACAGGGAACTACGAGCAGTACTTC
TRBV27	-	TRBD2	TRBJ2-1	CASRVPGLAAHEQFF	TGTGCCAGCAGAGTACCGGGACTAGCGGCTCATGAGCAGTTCTTC
TRBV4-1	-	-	TRBJ2-1	CASSHPGSDEQFF	TGCGCCAGCAGCCACCCGGGGAGCGATGAGCAGTTCTTC
TRBV10-3	once	TRBD1	TRBJ2-3	CATGQGPTDTQYF	TGTGCCACCGGACAGGGGCCCACAGATACGCAGTATTTT
TRBV27	-	-	TRBJ2-4	CASSTQVRNIQYF	TGTGCCAGCAGTACACAGGTTAGGAACATTCAGTACTTC
TRBV7-2	few	-	TRBJ2-3	CASSLAGGLADTQYF	TGTGCCAGCAGCTTAGCCGGGGGGCTGGCAGATACGCAGTATTTT
TRBV19	-	-	TRBJ1-1	CASSINEYTEAFF	TGTGCCAGTAGTATCAACGAGTACACTGAAGCTTTCTTT
TRBV5-1	-	TRBD2	TRBJ2-1	CASSYLAGGRNEQFF	TGCGCCAGCAGCTATCTAGCGGGAGGTAGAAATGAGCAGTTCTTC
TRBV10-3	-	TRBD2	TRBJ2-1	CAIRGRGEQFF	TGTGCCATCAGGGGGAGGGGTGAGCAGTTCTTC
TRBV19	-	TRBD2	TRBJ2-1	CASSYFGGRFMNEQFF	TGTGCCAGTAGTTATTTCGGCGGGAGGTTCATGAATGAGCAGTTCTTC
TRBV7-8	-	TRBD1	TRBJ2-1	CASSLLWTGGEQFF	TGTGCCAGCAGCTTACTTTGGACAGGAGGCGAGCAGTTCTTC
TRBV27	-	TRBD2	TRBJ2-1	CASSIAGTSGTSSYNEQFF	TGTGCCAGCAGTATCGCCGGGACTAGCGGGACAAGCTCCTACAATGAGCAGTTCTTC
TRBV6-6	-	-	TRBJ1-5	CASSYLGDQPQHF	TGTGCCAGCAGTTATCTCGGGGATCAGCCCCAGCATTTT
TRBV29-1	-	TRBD1	TRBJ1-1	CSVRTGRNTEAFF	TGCAGCGTCCGGACAGGGAGGAACACTGAAGCTTTCTTT
TRBV19	-	TRBD2	TRBJ2-3	CASSMLAGGLTDTQYF	TGTGCCAGTAGTATGTTAGCGGGAGGGCTCACAGATACGCAGTATTTT
TRBV10-1	-	TRBD2	TRBJ2-1	CASSTQELAAGGEQFF	TGCGCCAGCAGTACCCAGGAGCTAGCGGCCGGAGGAGAGCAGTTCTTC
TRBV13	few	-	TRBJ2-1	CASSLEGPDNEQFF	TGTGCCAGCAGCTTAGAAGGCCCCGACAATGAGCAGTTCTTC
TRBV7-3	-	TRBD2	TRBJ2-2	CASSPSLAGRLNTGELFF	TGTGCCAGCAGCCCCTCTCTAGCGGGCCGTTTGAACACCGGGGAGCTGTTTTTT
TRBV28	-	TRBD1	TRBJ2-7	CASSMDRDGVYEQYF	TGTGCCAGCAGCATGGACAGGGACGGGGTCTACGAGCAGTACTTC
TRBV7-2	-	-	TRBJ1-3	CASSLWRDTIYF	TGTGCCAGCAGCTTATGGCGGGACACCATATATTTT
TRBV28	-	-	TRBJ2-7	CASSAQGGHLSSYEQYF	TGTGCCAGCAGTGCCCAAGGGGGACATTTGAGCTCCTACGAGCAGTACTTC
TRBV21-1	-	-	TRBJ1-1	CASSAGGRRNLNTEAFF	TGTGCCAGCAGCGCAGGGGGTCGTCGGAACTTGAACACTGAAGCTTTCTTT
TRBV13	-	-	TRBJ2-5	CASSKRGGLETQYF	TGTGCCAGCAGCAAACGTGGGGGGCTGGAGACCCAGTACTTC
TRBV11-2	-	-	TRBJ2-7	CASSPGQSYEQYF	TGTGCCAGCAGCCCGGGACAATCCTACGAGCAGTACTTC
TRBV13	few	TRBD1	TRBJ1-2	CASSAIRTGDYGYTF	TGTGCCAGCAGCGCGATCCGGACAGGGGACTATGGCTACACCTTC
TRBV15	few	TRBD2	TRBJ2-1	CATSRDYGTTLYNEQFF	TGTGCCACCAGCAGAGATTATGGGACTACTCTCTACAATGAGCAGTTCTTC
TRBV2	-	TRBD1	TRBJ1-4	CASSGSRQGAIYEKLFF	TGTGCCAGCAGTGGATCAAGACAGGGGGCGATATATGAAAAACTGTTTTTT
TRBV20-1	-	-	TRBJ2-7	CSAPEGGQQYF	TGCAGTGCCCCCGAAGGAGGGCAGCAGTACTTC
TRBV28	-	-	TRBJ2-7	CASSLGGSEQYF	TGTGCCAGCAGTTTAGGGGGCAGCGAGCAGTACTTC
TRBV6-1	-	TRBD1	TRBJ1-1	CASTRTGARTEAFF	TGTGCCAGCACTCGGACAGGGGCTCGAACTGAAGCTTTCTTT
TRBV18	-	-	TRBJ1-1	CASSPYSQGSAEAFF	TGTGCCAGCTCACCCTATTCACAGGGTAGCGCTGAAGCTTTCTTT
TRBV2	-	TRBD2	TRBJ2-7	CASSVLRAGGEYEQYF	TGTGCCAGCAGTGTATTAAGGGCGGGAGGGGAGTACGAGCAGTACTTC
TRBV7-9	-	-	TRBJ2-5	CASSLVAAGVETQYF	TGTGCCAGCAGCTTAGTGGCGGCAGGGGTAGAGACCCAGTACTTC
TRBV7-3	-	-	TRBJ1-1	CASSRGINTEAFF	TGTGCCAGCTCCCGGGGGATTAACACTGAAGCTTTCTTT
TRBV18	-	TRBD1	TRBJ2-3	CASSPTGSTDTQYF	TGTGCCAGCTCACCGACAGGGAGCACAGATACGCAGTATTTT
TRBV6-6	-	-	TRBJ2-5	CASSYIGGETQYF	TGTGCCAGCAGTTACATTGGTGGGGAGACCCAGTACTTC
TRBV6-1	-	TRBD2	TRBJ2-3	CASSLGRLGTDTQYF	TGTGCCAGCAGCCTCGGGAGGTTAGGCACAGATACGCAGTATTTT
TRBV5-4	-	-	TRBJ2-5	CASSFQGQETQYF	TGTGCCAGCAGCTTCCAGGGTCAAGAGACCCAGTACTTC
TRBV7-3	-	TRBD2	TRBJ2-5	CASRSGGETQYF	TGTGCCAGCAGATCGGGAGGCGAGACCCAGTACTTC
TRBV20-1	-	-	TRBJ2-3	CSSGFTDTQYF	TGCAGTAGCGGGTTCACAGATACGCAGTATTTT
TRBV5-3	once	-	TRBJ1-1	CARSSTGGRMNTEAFF	TGTGCCAGAAGCTCGACGGGGGGGAGAATGAACACTGAAGCTTTCTTT
TRBV27	-	TRBD1	TRBJ2-2	CASSFIPGQAATGELFF	TGTGCCAGCAGTTTTATTCCGGGACAGGCGGCCACCGGGGAGCTGTTTTTT
TRBV11-3	-	TRBD2	TRBJ2-7	CASSLPSGRPYEQYF	TGTGCCAGCAGCTTACCTAGCGGGAGGCCCTACGAGCAGTACTTC
TRBV7-3	-	TRBD2	TRBJ2-1	CASSLLAGEANEQFF	TGTGCCAGCAGCTTACTAGCGGGGGAGGCCAATGAGCAGTTCTTC
TRBV30	-	-	TRBJ2-7	CAWARRDQGEQYF	TGTGCCTGGGCCCGGCGGGATCAAGGGGAGCAGTACTTC
TRBV6-8	-	-	TRBJ2-1	CASSYRRRLSSSYNEQFF	TGTGCCAGCAGTTACCGACGGAGGCTATCCAGCTCCTACAATGAGCAGTTCTTC
TRBV28	-	TRBD2	TRBJ2-1	CASNRETGTSGVLNEQFF	TGTGCCAGCAATCGAGAAACCGGGACTAGCGGGGTCTTGAATGAGCAGTTCTTC
TRBV18	-	TRBD2	TRBJ2-1	CASSPLLAGMGSYNEQFF	TGTGCCAGCTCACCTCTGCTAGCGGGTATGGGGTCCTACAATGAGCAGTTCTTC
TRBV4-1	-	-	TRBJ2-7	CASSHEERPYEQYF	TGCGCCAGCAGCCATGAGGAGCGGCCCTACGAGCAGTACTTC
TRBV9	-	-	TRBJ2-1	CASSPAQGGSYNEQFF	TGTGCCAGCAGCCCAGCTCAGGGAGGCTCCTACAATGAGCAGTTCTTC
TRBV5-8	-	-	TRBJ2-7	CASSSVGGYEQYF	TGTGCCAGCAGCTCAGTGGGGGGCTACGAGCAGTACTTC
TRBV6-1	-	TRBD2	TRBJ2-1	CASRGGLAPNNEQFF	TGTGCCAGCAGGGGGGGACTAGCGCCCAACAATGAGCAGTTCTTC
TRBV5-1	-	TRBD2	TRBJ2-7	CASSLVGGGSYEQYF	TGCGCCAGCAGCTTGGTTGGGGGAGGGTCCTACGAGCAGTACTTC
TRBV19	once	-	TRBJ2-7	CASSIGGSYEQYF	TGTGCCAGTAGTATCGGGGGCTCCTACGAGCAGTACTTC